This TCR beta chain originates from a study of blood T cell repertoires in COVID-19. The overall study: Collection of acute and convalescent COVID-19 samples took place in the United States, Italy and Spain.

Sequencing used immunoSEQ multiplex PCR; TCRdb keeps in-frame clones, though not all of them. This sample yields some 200,000 clones, of which 70% to 90% are seen a single time; over 2% belongs to the top ten. Sequencing input: peripheral blood. This clonotype was sampled from a woman aged 45-65 years with acute or convalescent COVID-19.

In nucleotides, the CDR3 is TGTGCCACCAGCAGAGAAGGCAGGGCCCGCAATCAGCCCCAGCATTTT. Translating it yields CATSREGRARNQPQHF. The V and J genes are TRBV15 and TRBJ1-5; D may be TRBD1 (5 bases). The CDR3 extends over 16 amino acids. V was shortened by 0 bases and J by 2 bases, with 11 bases between the two germline ends. Germline loops: CDR1 LNHNV, CDR2 YYDKDF (reference sequence). Full variable domain (outside the CDR3, taken from reference TRBV15 and TRBJ1-5): DAMVIQNPRYQVTQFGKPVTLSCSQTLNHNVMYWYQQKSSQAPKLLFHYYDKDFNNEADTPDNFQSRRPNTSFCFLDIRSPGLGDTAMYLCATSREGRARNQPQHFGDGTRLSIL.